This is a list of T cell receptor beta chains from one sample in a study of blood T cell repertoires in COVID-19. Profiling relied on immunoSEQ multiplex PCR, and the TCRdb table lists in-frame clones only, not all of them. In the table there are a few hundred thousand clones, 89% of which are singletons. Specimen: peripheral blood. Source of these receptors: a man younger than 30 who had recovered from COVID-19. Both conserved end residues are part of each CDR3. Each record gives: V gene, CDR3 length, J gene, D gene, CDR3 DNA, CDR3 protein. The D gene is left open where the match is weak.

TRBV5-1,15,TRBJ2-6,TRBD1,TGCGCCAGCAGCTTGACAGGGGTCGGGGCCAACGTCCTGACTTTC,CASSLTGVGANVLTF
TRBV5-4,13,TRBJ1-2,TRBD1,TGTGCCAGCAGACGACAGGGGGCCTATGGCTACACCTTC,CASRRQGAYGYTF
TRBV30,15,TRBJ2-6,.,TGTGCCTGGAGTGTCGGGGTATCTGGGGCCAACGTCCTGACTTTC,CAWSVGVSGANVLTF
TRBV18,15,TRBJ2-2,TRBD1,TGTGCCAGCTCACCAAAGGACAGGGAGACCGGGGAGCTGTTTTTT,CASSPKDRETGELFF
TRBV7-2,15,TRBJ2-5,TRBD2,TGTGCCAGCAGCCAAGGACTAGCGGGAGTTGAGACCCAGTACTTC,CASSQGLAGVETQYF
TRBV5-4,16,TRBJ2-5,TRBD2,TGTGCCAGCAGCTTGGGGCTAGCGGAGAATCAGGAGACCCAGTACTTC,CASSLGLAENQETQYF
TRBV7-9,16,TRBJ2-3,.,TGTGCCAGCAACCCCCCTGGCCTTGAGGGCACAGATACGCAGTATTTT,CASNPPGLEGTDTQYF
TRBV5-4,16,TRBJ2-7,.,TGTGCCAGCAGCTTGTCAGGGACTGGGCGCTTCTACGAGCAGTACTTC,CASSLSGTGRFYEQYF
TRBV30,13,TRBJ2-7,.,TGTGCCTGGAGTGCGGGAAACCAGTACGAGCAGTACTTC,CAWSAGNQYEQYF
TRBV7-2,18,TRBJ1-3,.,TGTGCCAGCAGCTTAGCGGGGTGGGACACCGACTCTGGAAACACCATATATTTT,CASSLAGWDTDSGNTIYF
TRBV27,16,TRBJ2-1,TRBD2,TGTGCCAGCAGTCCCGCCGGGACTAGCGTCTACAATGAGCAGTTCTTC,CASSPAGTSVYNEQFF